These 29 T cell receptor beta chains were sequenced from one sample in a study of blood T cell repertoires in COVID-19. TCRdb keeps only in-frame clones here, not all; method: immunoSEQ multiplex PCR. Among about 410,000 clones listed, 86% were seen once. Input material: peripheral blood. The receptors come from a woman aged 25 to 39 with active or convalescent COVID-19.

The chain recombines TRBV3-1 (or the pseudogene TRBV3-2) with TRBJ1-2, with 8 bases fitting TRBD1. The germline CDR1 and CDR2 sequences are LGHDT and YNNKEL (reference sequence). The V and J ends lost 1 base and 3 bases, in that order; junction bases with no gene match: 10. This CDR3 contains 17 residues. Written as DNA, the CDR3 is TGTGCCAGCAGCCAAGTTCCTGCCCGGACAGGGCACTATGGCTACACCTTC. Its translation: CASSQVPARTGHYGYTF.

The chain combines TRBV29-1 with TRBJ1-1; TRBD1 agrees at 12 bases. This CDR3 is 17 amino acids long. Per germline, CDR1 SQVTM and CDR2 ANQGSEA. With 0 bases clipped from V and 1 base from J, the junction kept 6 bases outside the gene matches. The CDR3 DNA reads as TGCAGCGTTGAAGATCGGGGACAGGGGGCCCGGAACACTGAAGCTTTCTTT. Its translation: CSVEDRGQGARNTEAFF.

The table lists this clone with a few counts. The V gene is TRBV12-3 or TRBV12-4, the J gene TRBJ1-1; no definite D call. This CDR3 is built from 13 residues. V was trimmed by 2 bases and J by 1 base, leaving 5 bases between them. CDR3 in DNA: TGTGCCAGCAGTTTAACACAGAACACTGAAGCTTTCTTT. Amino acids: CASSLTQNTEAFF.

This sequence joins TRBV3-1 (or the pseudogene TRBV3-2) and TRBJ2-7, with 10 bases lining up with TRBD1. V lost 3 bases, J lost 9 bases, and 8 bases stayed unmatched. Germline V CDR1 and CDR2: LGHDT, YNNKEL (reference sequence). CDR3 length equals 14 residues. The CDR3 DNA reads as TGTGCCAGCAGCCAGGCCGGGACAGGGGATCGGCAGTACTTC. This codes for CASSQAGTGDRQYF.

The CDR3 DNA reads TGTGCCAGTAGTATTGGTGCGGGAGGGGTAGATACGCAGTATTTT. Its translation: CASSIGAGGVDTQYF. The chain carries TRBV19 and TRBJ2-3, with TRBD2 matching over 9 bases. V lost 3 bases and J lost 5; bases outside the gene matches: 6. Germline lookup yields CDR1 LNHDA and CDR2 SQIVND (reference sequence). This CDR3 is 15 amino acids long. The variable domain in full, completed from reference TRBV19 and TRBJ2-3, reads DGGITQSPKYLFRKEGQNVTLSCEQNLNHDAMYWYRQDPGQGLRLIYYSQIVNDFQKGDIAEGYSVSREKKESFPLTVTSAQKNPTAFYLCASSIGAGGVDTQYFGPGTRLTVL.

The rearrangement joins TRBV25-1 to TRBJ2-7; TRBD1 agrees at 7 bases. V gave up 8 bases and J gave up 4 bases; unmatched junction bases: 2. The CDR3 runs 11 residues. Germline CDR1 is MGHDK and CDR2 is SYGVNS. The CDR3 DNA reads as TGTGCCAGCTCGACAGGGTACGAGCAGTACTTC. Amino acid sequence: CASSTGYEQYF.

The chain joins TRBV6-4 to TRBJ2-1; unclear D gene. The germline V and J ends were trimmed by 0 bases and 0 bases, with 9 bases remaining between them. Germline loops: CDR1 MRHNA, CDR2 SNTAGT. The CDR3 contains 16 residues. CDR3 DNA: TGTGCCAGCAGTGACTCTCGGGTTAACTCCTACAATGAGCAGTTCTTC. It yields the protein CASSDSRVNSYNEQFF.

V and J are TRBV2 and TRBJ1-2, with 7 bases identical to TRBD1. Germline trimming cut 9 bases from V and 6 bases from J; bases unmatched to any gene: 7. Germline loops: CDR1 SNHLY, CDR2 FYNNEI. This CDR3 region has 12 residues. DNA of the CDR3: TGTGCCAGTATGGGACAGACACATGGCTACACCTTC. Protein sequence: CASMGQTHGYTF.

This clone was counted once. The gene calls are TRBV9 and TRBJ2-5, with 7 bases that match TRBD2. Per germline, CDR1 SGDLS and CDR2 YYNGEE. The CDR3 runs to 14 residues. Losses at the gene ends were 0 bases for V and 1 base for J; bases not matched to a gene: 0. The CDR3 DNA reads TGTGCCAGCAGCGTAGGGGGGGGCCAAGAGACCCAGTACTTC. This codes for CASSVGGGQETQYF.

CDR3 sequence reads: CASSWRDSFRMDTGELFF. CDR3 nucleotides: TGCGCCAGCAGCTGGCGGGACAGTTTTCGAATGGACACCGGGGAGCTGTTTTTT. This chain uses TRBV5-1 with TRBJ2-2, with a tentative D call TRBD1 (7 bases). CDR1 and CDR2 from the germline V gene are SGHRS and YFSETQ. The CDR3 is made up of 18 amino acids. Trimming removed 3 bases at V and 3 bases at J, with 21 bases between.

This clone was found once. The CDR3: CASSRGGNVPGHSNQPQHF. DNA of the CDR3: TGTGCCAGTAGCCGCGGAGGGAATGTGCCGGGGCATAGCAATCAGCCCCAGCATTTT. The chain has TRBV19 and TRBJ1-5; D possibly corresponds to TRBD1 (5 bases). V lost 6 bases and J 0 bases, leaving 24 bases between the germline ends. This CDR3 has 19 residues. Germline V CDR1 and CDR2: LNHDA, SQIVND (reference sequence).

The gene calls are TRBV20-1 and TRBJ2-3; TRBD2 is a possible D gene (5 bases). Germline values: CDR1 DFQATT, CDR2 SNEGSKA (reference sequence). The CDR3 sequence is 16 residues long. Trimming took 3 bases from V and 3 from J, leaving 19 bases between them. CDR3 in amino acids: CSASSGFRRGTDTQYF. CDR3 coding DNA: TGCAGTGCTAGTTCTGGCTTTCGACGGGGAACAGATACGCAGTATTTT.

CDR3 sequence reads: CASSLGAVAANTGELFF. The CDR3 nucleotides read TGTGCCAGCAGCTTGGGGGCTGTAGCGGCGAACACCGGGGAGCTGTTTTTT. V gene TRBV5-5 combines with J gene TRBJ2-2; D is possibly TRBD2 (6 bases). CDR1 and CDR2 from the germline V gene are SGHKS and YYEKEE (reference sequence). V was clipped by 0 bases and J by 0 bases, with 12 bases between them. This CDR3 contains 17 residues.

V gene TRBV7-2 combines with J gene TRBJ2-7; 9 positions match TRBD1. This CDR3 has 15 residues. CDR1 is SGHTA and CDR2 is FQGNSA in the germline V gene. J was trimmed by 7 bases and V by 3 bases; bases with no gene match: 10. The CDR3 reads CASSLDLGQGREQYF. The CDR3 region has the DNA TGTGCCAGCAGCTTGGATTTGGGACAGGGTCGGGAGCAGTACTTC.

The chain combines TRBV6-5 with TRBJ2-1; the D is unclear. Germline V gene sequence: CDR1 MNHEY, CDR2 SVGAGI. With 8 bases removed from V and 3 bases from J, the gap between germline ends came to 11 bases. CDR3 length: 13 residues. CDR3 coding DNA: TGTGCCAGCTCAGACACCTTCTACAATGAGCAGTTCTTC. Protein product: CASSDTFYNEQFF.

The sample holds one count of this clone. The chain combines TRBV7-9 with TRBJ2-7, with 10 bases aligning to TRBD2. Germline V gene lookup returns CDR1 SEHNR and CDR2 FQNEAQ (reference sequence). The length of the CDR3 is 15 residues. The J segment lost 5 bases and the V segment lost 2 bases, leaving 6 bases of the junction unmatched. Here the CDR3 DNA reads TGTGCCAGCAGCTTAAGCGGGACTAGCGTTGACGAGCAGTACTTC. Translating it yields CASSLSGTSVDEQYF.

This sequence joins TRBV19 and TRBJ1-5; 8 positions match TRBD1. CDR1 and CDR2 (germline): LNHDA, SQIVND (reference sequence). Unmatched junction bases numbered 6, after V lost 4 bases and J lost 1 base. The CDR3 contains 16 residues. CDR3 nucleotide sequence: TGTGCCAGTAGTACGAACAGGGGGGGAAGCAATCAGCCCCAGCATTTT. Encoded protein: CASSTNRGGSNQPQHF.

The chain employs TRBV4-1 and TRBJ1-2; D gene unclear. This CDR3 comprises 13 residues. Between the trimmed V and J ends, which lost 0 bases and 4 bases, there was a span of 6 bases. CDR1 and CDR2 (germline): MGHRA, YSYEKL. The CDR3 sequence: CASSQDPSYGYTF. For the CDR3, the DNA is TGCGCCAGCAGCCAAGACCCTAGCTATGGCTACACCTTC.

The rearrangement links TRBV5-4 to TRBJ1-3; D is unresolved. Germline V gene lookup returns CDR1 SGHNT and CDR2 YYREEE (reference sequence). This CDR3 has 16 residues. V lost 0 bases, J lost 0 bases, and 10 bases lay in between. The CDR3 nucleotides read TGTGCCAGCAGCTTGGGTTCTTCACTCTCTGGAAACACCATATATTTT. The encoded protein is CASSLGSSLSGNTIYF. The full variable domain, in which reference TRBV5-4 and TRBJ1-3 provide the parts outside the CDR3, is ETGVTQSPTHLIKTRGQQVTLRCSSQSGHNTVSWYQQALGQGPQFIFQYYREEENGRGNFPPRFSGLQFPNYSSELNVNALELDDSALYLCASSLGSSLSGNTIYFGEGSWLTVV.

This chain links TRBV19 with TRBJ2-7, with 9 bases aligning to TRBD1. Unmatched junction bases numbered 11, after V lost 6 bases and J lost 5 bases. This CDR3 has 15 residues. Looked up from germline, CDR1 is LNHDA and CDR2 is SQIVND (reference sequence). The CDR3 sequence: CASRGPGQGKDEQYF. The CDR3 DNA is TGTGCCAGTAGGGGACCGGGACAGGGAAAGGACGAGCAGTACTTC. The whole variable domain, filled in from reference TRBV19 and TRBJ2-7, reads DGGITQSPKYLFRKEGQNVTLSCEQNLNHDAMYWYRQDPGQGLRLIYYSQIVNDFQKGDIAEGYSVSREKKESFPLTVTSAQKNPTAFYLCASRGPGQGKDEQYFGPGTRLTVT.

This clone was found once. This rearrangement joins TRBV11-3 to TRBJ2-7; no clear D gene. This CDR3 is 13 amino acids long. CDR1 is SGHNT and CDR2 is YENEEA in the germline V gene. V lost 2 bases to trimming and J lost 5 bases, with 10 bases between them. CDR3 DNA: TGTGCCAGCAGCTTAAGTAGTGCGAACGAGCAGTACTTC. It yields the protein CASSLSSANEQYF.

The gene calls are TRBV5-8 and TRBJ2-5, with 13 bases lining up with TRBD2. V lost 0 bases to trimming and J lost 5 bases; unmatched junction nucleotides: 7. Germline V gene data show CDR1 as SGHTS and CDR2 as YDEGEE. The CDR3 is 17 amino acids. CDR3 sequence reads: CASSLGQLAGGQETQYF. CDR3 DNA sequence: TGTGCCAGCAGCTTGGGTCAACTAGCGGGAGGGCAGGAGACCCAGTACTTC.

The gene calls are TRBV6-5 and TRBJ1-6, with TRBD1 matching over 8 bases. The CDR3 sequence is 14 residues long. V lost 4 bases and J lost 8; bases outside the gene matches: 4. The V gene's germline CDR1 is MNHEY and CDR2 SVGAGI. CDR3 sequence (DNA): TGTGCCAGCAGTTCGACAGGGGAATATTCACCCCTCCACTTT. Translation: CASSSTGEYSPLHF.

This clone was detected only once. This chain connects TRBV6-6 to TRBJ1-2; a weak D match, TRBD1 (5 bases). The germline V and J ends were trimmed by 0 bases and 7 bases, with 12 bases remaining between them. Germline CDR1 reads MNHNY; CDR2 reads SVGAGI (reference sequence). This CDR3 spans 14 amino acids. CDR3 coding DNA: TGTGCCAGCAGTTACTCGTTCGGGGGTTCTGGCTACACCTTC. The encoded protein is CASSYSFGGSGYTF.

This clone was counted between two and nine times. Other DNA sequences in the same sample also yield this CDR3. The rearrangement uses TRBV29-1 and TRBJ1-5; 7 bases align to TRBD1. The CDR3 consists of 14 residues. Germline V gene data show CDR1 as SQVTM and CDR2 as ANQGSEA. Trimming cost V 6 bases and J 1 base; bases outside gene matches: 6. This chain's CDR3 is CSVRQGGSNQPQHF. CDR3 bases: TGCAGCGTCCGACAGGGCGGGAGCAATCAGCCCCAGCATTTT.

V is TRBV7-9 and J is TRBJ2-1, with 7 positions matching TRBD2. Germline V gives CDR1 SEHNR, CDR2 FQNEAQ (reference sequence). V lost 3 bases to trimming and J lost 6 bases; unmatched junction nucleotides: 11. There are 16 residues in the CDR3. DNA for the CDR3: TGTGCCAGCAGCTTTGGTGCGGGGAGGGGAATCAATGAGCAGTTCTTC. This translates into CASSFGAGRGINEQFF.

V is TRBV18 and J is TRBJ2-6; D gene unclear. Trimming pared 3 bases from V and 0 bases from J, leaving 15 bases between. Germline-derived CDR1 and CDR2 are KGHSH and LQKENI. The CDR3 length is 18 residues. CDR3 DNA sequence: TGTGCCAGCTCACCGGTCAACTTTACCCCCTCTGGGGCCAACGTCCTGACTTTC. Protein: CASSPVNFTPSGANVLTF.

This clone was seen ten or more times. V usage is TRBV19 and J usage is TRBJ1-5; 8 bases agree with TRBD1. J gave up 2 bases and V 5 bases, and 5 bases lay outside the gene matches. CDR1 and CDR2 from the germline V gene are LNHDA and SQIVND (reference sequence). The CDR3 loop spans 15 amino acids. CDR3 bases: TGTGCCAGTAGTTTCCAGGGGGCCGGCAATCAGCCCCAGCATTTT. Its translation: CASSFQGAGNQPQHF. Complete variable domain (other parts from reference TRBV19 and TRBJ1-5): DGGITQSPKYLFRKEGQNVTLSCEQNLNHDAMYWYRQDPGQGLRLIYYSQIVNDFQKGDIAEGYSVSREKKESFPLTVTSAQKNPTAFYLCASSFQGAGNQPQHFGDGTRLSIL.

The CDR3 reads CASSPRQGPTYEQYF. The CDR3 DNA sequence: TGTGCCAGCAGCCCTCGACAGGGACCCACCTACGAGCAGTACTTC. This chain uses TRBV4-2 with TRBJ2-7; TRBD1 agrees at 7 bases. Germline CDR1 reads LGHNA; CDR2 reads YNFKEQ. With 4 bases clipped from V and 2 bases from J, the junction kept 8 bases outside the gene matches. This CDR3 spans 15 amino acids.